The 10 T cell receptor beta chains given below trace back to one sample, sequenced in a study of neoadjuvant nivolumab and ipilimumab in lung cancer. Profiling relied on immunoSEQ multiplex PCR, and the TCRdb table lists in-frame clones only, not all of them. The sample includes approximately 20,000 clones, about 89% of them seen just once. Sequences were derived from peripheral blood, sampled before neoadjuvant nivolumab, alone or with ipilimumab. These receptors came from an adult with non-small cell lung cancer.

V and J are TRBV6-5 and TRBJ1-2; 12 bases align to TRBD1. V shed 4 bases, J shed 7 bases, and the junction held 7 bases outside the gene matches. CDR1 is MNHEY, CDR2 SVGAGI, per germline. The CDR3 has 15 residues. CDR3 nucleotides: TGTGCCAGCAGTTCCGGGGACAGGGGGCGTCGTGGCTACACCTTC. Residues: CASSSGDRGRRGYTF.

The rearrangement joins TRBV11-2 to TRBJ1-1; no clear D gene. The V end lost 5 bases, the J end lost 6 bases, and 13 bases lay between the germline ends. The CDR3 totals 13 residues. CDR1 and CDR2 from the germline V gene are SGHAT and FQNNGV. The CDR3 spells CASSLPYGAEAFF. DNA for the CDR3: TGTGCCAGCAGCCTCCCCTACGGAGCTGAAGCTTTCTTT.

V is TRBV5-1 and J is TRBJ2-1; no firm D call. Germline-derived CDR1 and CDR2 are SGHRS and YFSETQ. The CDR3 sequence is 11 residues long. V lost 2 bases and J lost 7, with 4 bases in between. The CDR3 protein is CASSFSNEQFF. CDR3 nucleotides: TGCGCCAGCAGCTTCAGTAATGAGCAGTTCTTC. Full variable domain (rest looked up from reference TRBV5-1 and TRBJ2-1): KAGVTQTPRYLIKTRGQQVTLSCSPISGHRSVSWYQQTPGQGLQFLFEYFSETQRNKGNFPGRFSGRQFSNSRSEMNVSTLELGDSALYLCASSFSNEQFFGPGTRLTVL.

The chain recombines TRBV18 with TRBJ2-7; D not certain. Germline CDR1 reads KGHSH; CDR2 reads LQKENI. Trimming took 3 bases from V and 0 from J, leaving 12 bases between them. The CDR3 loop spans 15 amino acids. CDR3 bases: TGTGCCAGCTCACCGTCGTTAGAGAGCTCCTACGAGCAGTACTTC. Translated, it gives CASSPSLESSYEQYF. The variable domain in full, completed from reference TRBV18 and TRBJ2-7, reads NAGVMQNPRHLVRRRGQEARLRCSPMKGHSHVYWYRQLPEEGLKFMVYLQKENIIDESGMPKERFSAEFPKEGPSILRIQQVVRGDSAAYFCASSPSLESSYEQYFGPGTRLTVT.

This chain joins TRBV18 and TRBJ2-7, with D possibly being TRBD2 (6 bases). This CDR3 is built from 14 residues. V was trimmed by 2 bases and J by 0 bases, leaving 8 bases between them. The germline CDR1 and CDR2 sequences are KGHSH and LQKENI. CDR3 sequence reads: CASSPAGISYEQYF. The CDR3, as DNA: TGTGCCAGCTCACCAGCGGGGATCTCCTACGAGCAGTACTTC.

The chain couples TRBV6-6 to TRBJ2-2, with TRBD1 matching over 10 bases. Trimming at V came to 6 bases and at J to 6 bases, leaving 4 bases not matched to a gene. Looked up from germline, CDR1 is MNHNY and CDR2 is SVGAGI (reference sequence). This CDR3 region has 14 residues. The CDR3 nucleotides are TGTGCCAGCAGCGACAGGGGGCGATCCGGGGAGCTGTTTTTT. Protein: CASSDRGRSGELFF.

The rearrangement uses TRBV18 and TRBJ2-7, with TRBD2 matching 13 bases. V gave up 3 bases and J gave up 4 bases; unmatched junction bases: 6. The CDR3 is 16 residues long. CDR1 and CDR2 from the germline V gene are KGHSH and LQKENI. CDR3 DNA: TGTGCCAGCTCACCCCGGACTAGCGGGAGTCTATACGAGCAGTACTTC. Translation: CASSPRTSGSLYEQYF.

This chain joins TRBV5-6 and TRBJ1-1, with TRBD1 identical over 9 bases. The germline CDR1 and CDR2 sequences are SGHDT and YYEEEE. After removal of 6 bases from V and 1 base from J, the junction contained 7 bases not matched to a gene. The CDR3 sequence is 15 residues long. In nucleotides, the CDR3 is TGTGCCAGCACCCCTGGGACAGGGAGGAACACTGAAGCTTTCTTT. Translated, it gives CASTPGTGRNTEAFF.

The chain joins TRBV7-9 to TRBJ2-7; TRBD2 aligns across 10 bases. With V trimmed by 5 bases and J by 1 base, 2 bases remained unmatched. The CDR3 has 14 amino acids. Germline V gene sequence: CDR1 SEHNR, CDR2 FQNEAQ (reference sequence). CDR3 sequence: CASSPTSGSYEQYF. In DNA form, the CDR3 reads TGTGCCAGCAGCCCGACTAGCGGGTCCTACGAGCAGTACTTC.

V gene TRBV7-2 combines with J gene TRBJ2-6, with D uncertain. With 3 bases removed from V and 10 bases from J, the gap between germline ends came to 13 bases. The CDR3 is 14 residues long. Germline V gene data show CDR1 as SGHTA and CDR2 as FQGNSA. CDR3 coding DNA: TGTGCCAGCAGCTTCGGACCACGTAGGAACGTCCTGACTTTC. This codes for CASSFGPRRNVLTF. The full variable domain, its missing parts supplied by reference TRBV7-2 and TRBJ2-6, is GAGVSQSPSNKVTEKGKDVELRCDPISGHTALYWYRQSLGQGLEFLIYFQGNSAPDKSGLPSDRFSAERTGGSVSTLTIQRTQQEDSAVYLCASSFGPRRNVLTFGAGSRLTVL.